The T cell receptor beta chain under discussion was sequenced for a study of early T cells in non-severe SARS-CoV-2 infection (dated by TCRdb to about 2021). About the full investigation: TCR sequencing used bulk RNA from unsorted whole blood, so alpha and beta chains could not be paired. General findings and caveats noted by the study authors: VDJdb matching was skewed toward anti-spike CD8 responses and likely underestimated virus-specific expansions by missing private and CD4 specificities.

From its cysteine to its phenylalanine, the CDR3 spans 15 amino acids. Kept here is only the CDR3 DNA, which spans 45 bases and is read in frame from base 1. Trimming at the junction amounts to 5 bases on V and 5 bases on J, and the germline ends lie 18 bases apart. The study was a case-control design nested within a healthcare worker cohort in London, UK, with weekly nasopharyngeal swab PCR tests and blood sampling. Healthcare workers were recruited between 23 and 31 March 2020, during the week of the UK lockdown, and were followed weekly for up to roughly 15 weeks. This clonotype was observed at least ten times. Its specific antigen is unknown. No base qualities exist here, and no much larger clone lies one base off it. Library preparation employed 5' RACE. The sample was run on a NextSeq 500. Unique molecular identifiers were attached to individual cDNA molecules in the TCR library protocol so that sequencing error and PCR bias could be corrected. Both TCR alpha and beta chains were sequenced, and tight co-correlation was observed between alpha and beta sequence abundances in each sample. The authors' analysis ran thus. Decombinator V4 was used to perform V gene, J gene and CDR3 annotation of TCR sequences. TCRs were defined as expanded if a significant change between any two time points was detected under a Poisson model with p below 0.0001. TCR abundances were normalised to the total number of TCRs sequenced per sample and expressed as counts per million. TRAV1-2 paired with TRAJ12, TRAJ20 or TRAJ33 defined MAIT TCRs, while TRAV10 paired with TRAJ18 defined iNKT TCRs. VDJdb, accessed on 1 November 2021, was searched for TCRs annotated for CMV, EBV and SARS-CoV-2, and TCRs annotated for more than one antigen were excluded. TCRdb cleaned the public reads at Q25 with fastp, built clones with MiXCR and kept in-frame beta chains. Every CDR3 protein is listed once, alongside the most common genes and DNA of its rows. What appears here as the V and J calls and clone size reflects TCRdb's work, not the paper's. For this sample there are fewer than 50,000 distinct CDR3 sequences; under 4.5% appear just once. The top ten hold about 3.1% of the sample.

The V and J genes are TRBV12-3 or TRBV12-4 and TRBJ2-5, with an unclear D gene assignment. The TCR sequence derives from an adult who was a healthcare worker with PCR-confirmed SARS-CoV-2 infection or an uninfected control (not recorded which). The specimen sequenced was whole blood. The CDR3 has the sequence CASSPHNGPGETQYF. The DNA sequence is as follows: TGTGCCAGCAGTCCGCATAACGGGCCCGGGGAGACCCAGTACTTC.